The 4 T cell receptor beta chains below were found in one sample sequenced in a study of blood T cell repertoires in COVID-19. This table comes from immunoSEQ multiplex PCR, and its TCRdb copy is limited to in-frame clones, with some not included. The data show some 170,000 clones, around 84% seen once. The sequencing input was PBMCs or T cells enriched from blood (not recorded which). The receptors originated from a man in his fifties who had recovered from COVID-19.

V usage is TRBV5-1 and J usage is TRBJ1-2, with 8 bases identical to TRBD1. The CDR3 extends over 15 amino acids. The J segment lost 5 bases and the V segment lost 2 bases, leaving 8 bases of the junction unmatched. Germline assignment: CDR1 SGHRS and CDR2 YFSETQ. The CDR3 sequence is CASSLGAGGAYGYTF. The CDR3 bases are TGCGCCAGCAGCTTAGGCGCAGGGGGCGCTTATGGCTACACCTTC. The entire variable domain, with the rest obtained from reference TRBV5-1 and TRBJ1-2, is as follows: KAGVTQTPRYLIKTRGQQVTLSCSPISGHRSVSWYQQTPGQGLQFLFEYFSETQRNKGNFPGRFSGRQFSNSRSEMNVSTLELGDSALYLCASSLGAGGAYGYTFGSGTRLTVV.

The chain has TRBV2 and TRBJ2-1, with 7 bases identical to TRBD2. Germline V lookup: CDR1 SNHLY, CDR2 FYNNEI. The CDR3 sequence is 13 residues long. Trimming removed 9 bases from V and 3 bases from J; junction bases left unmatched: 5. The CDR3 protein is CASFPGGYNEQFF. The DNA for the CDR3 is TGTGCCAGTTTCCCGGGGGGCTACAATGAGCAGTTCTTC.

The J gene is TRBJ1-1, the V gene TRBV7-3; 8 positions match TRBD1. This CDR3 comprises 14 residues. The V gene end was trimmed by 3 bases and the J gene end by 3 bases; junction bases not matched to a gene: 3. CDR1 SGHTA and CDR2 FQGTGA come from the germline V gene. CDR3 sequence (DNA): TGTGCCAGCAGCTTGGGACAGGCCTACACTGAAGCTTTCTTT. This translates into CASSLGQAYTEAFF.

The V gene is TRBV5-1, the J gene TRBJ1-2, with 7 bases that match TRBD1. This CDR3 contains 14 residues. Germline CDR1 and CDR2: SGHRS and YFSETQ. Trimming at V came to 4 bases and at J to 4 bases, leaving 7 bases not matched to a gene. CDR3 residues: CASSVQQGTYGYTF. As DNA, the CDR3 is TGCGCCAGCAGCGTACAACAGGGGACCTATGGCTACACCTTC. The variable domain in full, with the rest retrieved from reference TRBV5-1 and TRBJ1-2, is KAGVTQTPRYLIKTRGQQVTLSCSPISGHRSVSWYQQTPGQGLQFLFEYFSETQRNKGNFPGRFSGRQFSNSRSEMNVSTLELGDSALYLCASSVQQGTYGYTFGSGTRLTVV.